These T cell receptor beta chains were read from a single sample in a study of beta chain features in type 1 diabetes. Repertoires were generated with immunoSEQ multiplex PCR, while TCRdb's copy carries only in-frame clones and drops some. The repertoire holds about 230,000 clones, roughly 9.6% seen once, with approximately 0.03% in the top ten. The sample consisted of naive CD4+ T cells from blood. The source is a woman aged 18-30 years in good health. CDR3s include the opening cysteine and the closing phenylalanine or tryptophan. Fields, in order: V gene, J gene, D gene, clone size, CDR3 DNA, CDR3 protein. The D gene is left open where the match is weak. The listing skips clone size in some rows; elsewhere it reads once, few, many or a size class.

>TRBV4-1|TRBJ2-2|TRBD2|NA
TGCGCCACCCGACTAGCGGGATCTGGCGGGGAGCTGTTTTTT
CATRLAGSGGELFF
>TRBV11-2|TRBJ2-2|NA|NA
TGTGCCAGCAGCTCTCGACTAGGCCCTAGCTTCACCGGGGAGCTGTTTTTT
CASSSRLGPSFTGELFF
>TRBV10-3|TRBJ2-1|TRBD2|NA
TGTGCCATCAGTGAGGGGGGGGAAGGCTCCTACAATGAGCAGTTCTTC
CAISEGGEGSYNEQFF
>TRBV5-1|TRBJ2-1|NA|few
TGCGCCAGCGGCCTGGGGTACCCGGACAATGAGCAGTTCTTC
CASGLGYPDNEQFF
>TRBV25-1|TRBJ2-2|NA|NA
TGTGCCAGCACCCCCCAGGCTCACGGGGAGCTGTTTTTT
CASTPQAHGELFF
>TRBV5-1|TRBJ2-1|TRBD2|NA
TGCGCCAGCAGCTATGGGACTAGCGGGACCTACAATGAGCAGTTCTTC
CASSYGTSGTYNEQFF
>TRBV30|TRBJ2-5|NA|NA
TGTGCCTGGAGTATGGCAGGGCGGGAGACCCAGTACTTC
CAWSMAGRETQYF
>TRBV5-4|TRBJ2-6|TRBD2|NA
TGTGCCAGCAGCTTGGGGGTTAGCGGGAGGGCTGGGGCCAACGTCCTGACTTTC
CASSLGVSGRAGANVLTF
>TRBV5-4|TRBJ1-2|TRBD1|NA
TGTGCCAGCAGCTTGTGGACAGGGGGCCGTGGCTACACCTTC
CASSLWTGGRGYTF
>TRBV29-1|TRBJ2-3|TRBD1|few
TGCAGCGTGGTACAGGGGGCAACAGATACGCAGTATTTT
CSVVQGATDTQYF
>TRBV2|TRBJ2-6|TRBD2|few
TGTGCCAGTGTTGGGAGGGACCTAAGCTCTGGGGCCAACGTCCTGACTTTC
CASVGRDLSSGANVLTF
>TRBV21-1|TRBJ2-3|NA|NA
TGTGCCAGCAGCAAACGGGGACAGGGGTGGAGCACAGATACGCAGTATTTT
CASSKRGQGWSTDTQYF